This T cell receptor (beta chain) was sequenced in a study of T cells in Graves' hyperthyroidism and ophthalmopathy. Study-level background: Staff took peripheral blood when the initial diagnosis was made, before any treatment began. Broader study findings: Most thyroid-expanded clonotypes above 0.001 were also found in blood.

There were TCR beta CDR3 regions amplified from RNA transcripts. Researchers ran a first-round RT-PCR on the TCR CDR3 using the HTBI primer set. TCRdb analysed the multiplex PCR reads with MiXCR anew, one entry per CDR3 protein. The sample shows under 700,000 distinct CDR3 sequences, 16% of them seen only once. Many counts were recorded for this clonotype. The antigen is undetermined. Trimming removed 1 base at V and 3 bases at J, with 11 bases between. CDR1 is SGHRS and CDR2 is YFSETQ in the germline V gene. The CDR3 runs 15 residues. This clonotype was sampled from a woman aged 18 to 35 with Graves' hyperthyroidism. The chain is built from TRBV5-1 and TRBJ2-1; perhaps TRBD2 as D (5 bases). The sequenced sample consisted of blood. The CDR3 region is CASSLKSGVYNEQFF. CDR3 nucleotides: TGCGCCAGCAGCTTGAAGAGCGGCGTCTACAATGAGCAGTTCTTC.